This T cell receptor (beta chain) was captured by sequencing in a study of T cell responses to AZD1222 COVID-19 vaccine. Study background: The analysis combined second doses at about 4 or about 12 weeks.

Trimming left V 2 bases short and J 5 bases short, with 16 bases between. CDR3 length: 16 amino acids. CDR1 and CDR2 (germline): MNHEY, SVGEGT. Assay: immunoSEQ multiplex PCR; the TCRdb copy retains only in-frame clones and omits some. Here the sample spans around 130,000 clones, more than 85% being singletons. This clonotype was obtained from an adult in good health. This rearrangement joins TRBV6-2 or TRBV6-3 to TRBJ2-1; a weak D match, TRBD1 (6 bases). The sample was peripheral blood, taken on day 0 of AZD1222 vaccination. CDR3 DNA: TGTGCCAGCAGTTACCGGGGCAGGGGACGAAACAATGAGCAGTTCTTC. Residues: CASSYRGRGRNNEQFF.